The 13 T cell receptor beta chains presented below share a single source sample, sequenced in a study of Graves' ophthalmopathy and Graves' hyperthyroidism. RNA transcripts were the source from which TCR beta CDR3 regions were amplified. First-round RT-PCR relied on HTBI primers, and a second-round multiplex PCR came next. From the multiplex PCR reads, TCRdb called clonotypes with MiXCR, one entry per CDR3 protein. This sample yields some 360,000 distinct CDR3 sequences, of which approximately 18% are seen a single time; roughly 2.3% belongs to the top ten. The sequencing input was peripheral blood. These receptors were taken from an adult woman with stable Graves' hyperthyroidism.

This clonotype showed up many times. The chain couples TRBV18 to TRBJ1-6; no clear D. The CDR3 is 14 amino acids. Germline assignment: CDR1 KGHSH and CDR2 LQKENI. The V end was cut by 4 bases, the J end by 7 bases, with 11 bases between. CDR3 in DNA: TGTGCCAGCTCACGTGTAACAGAAAATTCACCCCTCCACTTT. It translates to CASSRVTENSPLHF. Looking up the rest from reference TRBV18 and TRBJ1-6 gives the full variable domain: NAGVMQNPRHLVRRRGQEARLRCSPMKGHSHVYWYRQLPEEGLKFMVYLQKENIIDESGMPKERFSAEFPKEGPSILRIQQVVRGDSAAYFCASSRVTENSPLHFGNGTRLTVT.

This clonotype was picked up many times. The chain joins TRBV11-2 to TRBJ1-1, with TRBD1 matching over 10 bases. The CDR3 has 17 residues. The V segment lost 1 base and the J segment 0 bases; nucleotides outside the gene matches: 5. From germline, CDR1 is SGHAT and CDR2 FQNNGV. CDR3 coding DNA: TGTGCCAGCAGCTTAGGAGCTGGGACAGGGGTGAACACTGAAGCTTTCTTT. Amino acids: CASSLGAGTGVNTEAFF. Drawing the rest from reference TRBV11-2 and TRBJ1-1, the complete variable domain is EAGVAQSPRYKIIEKRQSVAFWCNPISGHATLYWYQQILGQGPKLLIQFQNNGVVDDSQLPKDRFSAERLKGVDSTLKIQPAKLEDSAVYLCASSLGAGTGVNTEAFFGQGTRLTVV.

This clonotype was seen at least ten times. V usage is TRBV28 and J usage is TRBJ2-5; D unclear. CDR1 MDHEN and CDR2 SYDVKM come from the germline V gene. The V gene lost 8 bases and the J gene lost 0 bases, with 13 bases spanning the gap. This CDR3 comprises 14 residues. The CDR3 here is CASVAYANQETQYF. In DNA form, the CDR3 reads TGTGCCAGCGTAGCATATGCCAACCAAGAGACCCAGTACTTC.

This clonotype was found many times. V gene TRBV20-1 combines with J gene TRBJ2-5; 9 bases fit TRBD2. Germline V gene lookup returns CDR1 DFQATT and CDR2 SNEGSKA (reference sequence). V gave up 6 bases and J gave up 4 bases; unmatched junction bases: 6. This CDR3 contains 13 residues. CDR3: CSAVAGVGETQYF. The CDR3 DNA reads as TGCAGTGCAGTAGCGGGAGTTGGAGAGACCCAGTACTTC.

The chain combines TRBV20-1 with TRBJ2-7; D may correspond to TRBD1 or TRBD2 (5 bases each). V was pared by 6 bases and J by 7 bases, with 19 bases between. Germline loops: CDR1 DFQATT, CDR2 SNEGSKA (reference sequence). CDR3 length: 13 amino acids. The CDR3 region has the DNA TGCAGTGCGGCCGGGACCGCTCCTAGGGAGCAGTACTTC. Protein: CSAAGTAPREQYF.

This clonotype was observed at least ten times. The rearrangement joins TRBV20-1 to TRBJ2-5, with TRBD1 matching over 7 bases. This CDR3 has 13 amino acids. Germline values: CDR1 DFQATT, CDR2 SNEGSKA (reference sequence). The V segment lost 3 bases and the J segment 5 bases; nucleotides outside the gene matches: 6. The CDR3 here is CSARSGTDETQYF. The CDR3 region has the DNA TGCAGTGCTAGGTCGGGGACAGATGAGACCCAGTACTTC.

V and J are TRBV24-1 and TRBJ2-6, with D possibly being TRBD1 or TRBD2 (5 bases each). With 9 bases removed from V and 4 bases from J, the gap between germline ends came to 12 bases. This CDR3 spans 14 amino acids. CDR1 is KGHDR, CDR2 SFDVKD, per germline. CDR3 bases: TGTGCCACCGGGACGGAGACCGGGGCCAACGTCCTGACTTTC. Its protein product is CATGTETGANVLTF.

This clonotype was observed at least ten times. This chain's CDR3 is CASTPDRTARFYGYTF. For the CDR3, the DNA is TGTGCCAGTACCCCAGACAGGACGGCACGATTCTATGGCTACACCTTC. The chain employs TRBV19 and TRBJ1-2; D possibly corresponds to TRBD1 (6 bases). Germline loops: CDR1 LNHDA, CDR2 SQIVND (reference sequence). The CDR3 length is 16 residues. V shed 7 bases and J shed 4 bases, with 22 bases lying between them.

This chain links TRBV29-1 with TRBJ2-7, with unresolved D. Trimming removed 1 base at V and 6 bases at J, with 13 bases between. CDR1 SQVTM and CDR2 ANQGSEA come from the germline V gene. The length of the CDR3 is 13 residues. Written as DNA, the CDR3 is TGCAGCGTTGAAGGGATCGATAGAGGCGAGCAGTACTTC. This codes for CSVEGIDRGEQYF.

This clonotype showed up many times. The rearrangement uses TRBV27 and TRBJ2-7; 7 bases fit TRBD2. This CDR3 is 14 amino acids long. The trim removed 2 bases at V and 1 base at J, leaving 2 bases unmatched. Germline V lookup: CDR1 MNHEY, CDR2 SMNVEV (reference sequence). Written as DNA, the CDR3 is TGTGCCAGCAGTTTAAGCGGGATGTCCTACGAGCAGTACTTC. It yields the protein CASSLSGMSYEQYF.

Ten or more counts support this clonotype. The rearrangement uses TRBV19 and TRBJ1-5; D may be TRBD1 (6 bases). V was clipped by 3 bases and J by 6 bases, with 18 bases between them. There are 16 residues in the CDR3. CDR1 is LNHDA, CDR2 SQIVND, per germline (reference sequence). The CDR3 nucleotides read TGTGCCAGTAGTATTTCTGTCGGGGGCGCGAGTCAGCCCCAGCATTTT. It codes for CASSISVGGASQPQHF.

The sample holds many counts of this clonotype. The rearrangement links TRBV28 to TRBJ1-2, with D unresolved. Germline values: CDR1 MDHEN, CDR2 SYDVKM. The ends were cut back, 6 bases at V and 5 bases at J, with 22 bases in the middle. The CDR3 loop spans 16 amino acids. The CDR3 reads CASRVARGPERYGYTF. CDR3 coding DNA: TGTGCCAGCAGAGTCGCCCGAGGGCCCGAACGATATGGCTACACCTTC.

This clonotype occurred many times. The chain recombines TRBV10-1 with TRBJ2-7, with no clear D. The CDR3 is 14 amino acids. Germline V gives CDR1 WNHNN, CDR2 SYGVQD (reference sequence). Trimming took 4 bases from V and 0 from J, leaving 10 bases between them. CDR3 nucleotides: TGCGCCAGCAGTGGGACGTTGGGCTCCTACGAGCAGTACTTC. Translating it yields CASSGTLGSYEQYF.